This TCR beta chain stems from a study of tissue T cells after allogeneic stem cell transplantation (dated by TCRdb to between 2021 and 2024). As for the study more broadly: The study profiled TCR beta repertoires across many tissues from research autopsies of patients with and without GVHD, plus mouse models of GVHD. On the human side, the study was prospective and observational, with no blinding or randomization.

Library preparation was by the immunoSEQ multiplex PCR assay. Adaptive Biotechnologies performed TCRbeta CDR3 sequencing at survey depth and reported CDR3 sequences, V/J genes, productive frequency, and template counts. Amplification of TCR beta CDR3 regions was performed from genomic DNA rather than from RNA. The paper's data handling went like this. Jensen-Shannon divergence served to quantify pairwise repertoire overlap between tissues, with 0 meaning identical and 1 meaning complete divergence. Based on pairwise JSD values, tissues were grouped by single-linkage agglomerative hierarchical clustering, and the results were shown as dendrograms. GLIPH2 was run on all patient samples with simulation_depth 1000, kmer_min_depth 3, cdr3_length_cutoff 8, keeping groups with more than two unique CDR3s. A standardized tissue-overlap score was generated by extrapolating Jaccard GLIPH-group overlap across patients to a standard repertoire size of 1000 clones. Associations of diversity with clinical or experimental variables used linear mixed-effect models with tissue fixed effects and individual random effects. Imported from immuneACCESS, the table was reduced by TCRdb to in-frame sequences with V and J called. These copies leave out some clones; in studies compared against another copy, an unresolved V gene accounts for under half, and the cause of the remainder is not known. The V and J calls and clone size come from that table; D and trimming were worked out from the DNA. The sample data list some 7,900 clones, and 37% of these were observed just once. Jointly, the top ten make up around 3% of the sample.

The investigation overall reported the following: The patient cohort was small and varied clinically, and sampling depth was recognized as a limitation. The study did not determine which tissue TCRs were alloreactive or antigen-specific, and some clones might have been persisting host cells. Only a few T cell clones appeared in more than one patient, yet motif-based clustering showed tissue-specific repertoire signatures that were shared between patients. In both patients and mice, T cells from blood and spleen covered only a limited part of the TCR repertoire found in tissues. Within patients, how anatomically similar tissues were was a major factor shaping TCR repertoire composition, regardless of disease or transplant status.

The time point label, read with the paper, signifies: mouse harvest day 14 after allogeneic transplant. Each mouse graft, delivered by tail vein injection, combined 10^6 splenic CD5+ T cells with 10^7 T-cell-depleted bone marrow cells. To model GVHD in mice, a major MHC-mismatch B6 (H2b) into BALB/c (H2d) model was used, and tissues were profiled at day 7 or 14. On day 7 or 14 post-transplant, mouse tissues and retro-orbital blood were harvested with separate sterile tools for each animal, and livers were flushed before harvest. Before genomic DNA isolation with the DNeasy Blood & Tissue Kit, mouse tissues were minced with razor blades in buffered saline. CDR1 and CDR2 were assigned from the germline V gene (reference sequence) as KGHPV and FQNQEV. The CDR3, from cysteine to phenylalanine, totals 14 residues. Only the CDR3 bases that were read are kept: 39 of them, in frame from base 1. V lost 4 bases and J lost 2 bases, and the count of bases not matched to a germline gene is 3.

About this clone: Its binding antigen is unknown. In this record, gene identifiers and germline sequences come from the mouse. From the germline J gene comes the end of the CDR3, since the read stops 1 residue before it.

The TCR originated in a female BALB/c mouse given C57BL/6 T cells with graft-versus-host disease after an allogeneic hematopoietic cell transplant. Sequencing was carried out using skin. The V and J genes are TRBV26 and TRBJ2-5; 7 nucleotides in the junction match TRBD1. CDR3 bases read: TGTGCCAGCAGTCCAGGGACAGCCCAAGACACCCAGTAC. Its protein product is CASSPGTAQDTQY. In full, the CDR3 is CASSPGTAQDTQYF.